The source of this T cell receptor beta chain is a study of blood T cell repertoires in COVID-19. Study summary: Acute-phase and convalescent COVID-19 samples originated in the United States, Italy and Spain. T cells, B-cell-depleted T cells, or PBMCs provided the cDNA or gDNA that served as material.

In the authors' methods: Estimation of nucleated cell counts was performed using reference gene primer amplification. The protocol was immunoSEQ multiplex PCR, while the TCRdb copy is restricted to in-frame clones and leaves out a portion. The DNA gave D and trimming, while V, J and clone size come from that table. Seen here are 180,000 or so clones, more than 80% observed once, and the top ten hold 7.5% to 9.5%. The V gene's germline CDR1 is SQVTM and CDR2 ANQGSEA. Losses at the gene ends were 6 bases for V and 3 bases for J; bases not matched to a gene: 7. CDR3 length equals 14 residues. The sample was peripheral blood. This chain uses TRBV29-1 with TRBJ1-1; 10 nucleotides line up with TRBD1. The receptor was isolated from a woman aged 55-69 years with acute or convalescent COVID-19. The CDR3 reads CSVPTGGFDTEAFF. The CDR3 region has the DNA TGCAGCGTACCGACAGGGGGCTTCGACACTGAAGCTTTCTTT.